The 12 T cell receptor beta chains reported below all come from one sample, sequenced in a study of shared clonotypes between healthy human individuals (dated by TCRdb to about 2020). Library construction relied on the immunoSEQ multiplex PCR assay. TCRdb's version of the immuneACCESS table is confined to in-frame rearrangements and falls short of the full clone set. An unresolved V gene accounts for under half of the shortfall where checked; the remainder is of unknown origin. The sample table holds around 700,000 clones, of which 74% were seen once. Over 1.5% of the sample is taken by the ten largest. The sequenced sample consisted of memory CD4+ T cells sorted from blood. Per the publication, the cell subset or site label means: CD45RA-negative fraction. Every receptor here comes from a woman between 25 and 40 years old in good health.

The gene calls are TRBV6-1 and TRBJ2-5, with 9 bases fitting TRBD1. CDR1 and CDR2 (germline): MNHNS, SASEGT. The CDR3 has 14 amino acids. The V gene end was trimmed by 7 bases and the J gene end by 4 bases; junction bases not matched to a gene: 7. The CDR3 DNA follows: TGTGCCAGCAAACCCCACAGGGGGCGAGAGACCCAGTACTTC. It encodes CASKPHRGRETQYF.

The chain joins TRBV7-9 to TRBJ2-7, with D possibly being TRBD1 or TRBD2 (6 bases each). The germline V gene has CDR1 SEHNR and CDR2 FQNEAQ (reference sequence). V was pared by 6 bases and J by 2 bases, with 14 bases between. The length of the CDR3 is 14 residues. CDR3 sequence: CASRGAGPPYEQYF. The CDR3 DNA is TGTGCCAGCAGGGGGGCGGGACCACCCTACGAGCAGTACTTC.

This clone was picked up a small number of times. Other nucleotide sequences from this sample produce the same CDR3. The chain is built from TRBV29-1 and TRBJ2-3, with TRBD2 matching 9 bases. CDR1 SQVTM and CDR2 ANQGSEA come from the germline V gene. This CDR3 is 14 amino acids long. The junction had 2 bases not matched to a gene; V was cut back by 3 bases and J by 1 base. The CDR3 coding sequence is TGCAGCGTTGAGTTAGCGGGGGGCACAGATACGCAGTATTTT. Amino acids: CSVELAGGTDTQYF.

This clone showed up just a few times. The V call is TRBV28, the J call TRBJ1-5; possibly TRBD1 for D (6 bases). This CDR3 comprises 16 residues. With 4 bases removed from V and 3 bases from J, the gap between germline ends came to 16 bases. Germline V gene data show CDR1 as MDHEN and CDR2 as SYDVKM. The CDR3 nucleotides read TGTGCCAGCAGTTCCCGAACAGGGTTTAACAATCAGCCCCAGCATTTT. This encodes CASSSRTGFNNQPQHF.

The chain has TRBV5-1 and TRBJ2-5, with TRBD2 as a possible D gene (7 bases). The CDR3 runs to 14 residues. Germline CDR1 SGHRS, CDR2 YFSETQ. Trimming pared 4 bases from V and 4 bases from J, leaving 14 bases between. CDR3 region: CASSPWGGGETQYF. The CDR3 nucleotides read TGCGCCAGCAGCCCCTGGGGAGGGGGAGAGACCCAGTACTTC.

The J gene is TRBJ2-5, the V gene TRBV2; possibly TRBD2 for D (5 bases). The J call may be faulty, since TRBJ2-7 better matches the DNA end. CDR3 length: 12 residues. In germline, CDR1 is SNHLY, CDR2 FYNNEI. The CDR3 DNA sequence: TGTGCCAGCAGTCGGCTAGCTTCCGAGCAGTACTTC. Translating gives CASSRLASEQYF.

V is TRBV5-4 and J is TRBJ2-3; unclear D gene. The length of the CDR3 is 15 residues. Germline-derived CDR1 and CDR2 are SGHNT and YYREEE (reference sequence). V was trimmed by 0 bases and J by 2 bases, leaving 10 bases between them. The CDR3 sequence: CASSLDGLSTDTQYF. The DNA for the CDR3 is TGTGCCAGCAGCTTGGATGGCTTATCCACAGATACGCAGTATTTT.

This clone was seen more than once but under ten times. This rearrangement joins TRBV5-1 to TRBJ2-3; D is perhaps TRBD1 (6 bases). This CDR3 has 16 residues. V lost 4 bases, J lost 0 bases, and 15 bases lay in between. The germline CDR1 and CDR2 sequences are SGHRS and YFSETQ. The CDR3 spells CASSLIRGGSTDTQYF. For the CDR3, the DNA is TGCGCCAGCAGCCTGATCAGGGGTGGGAGCACAGATACGCAGTATTTT.

The rearrangement links TRBV28 to TRBJ1-2, with 7 bases fitting TRBD1. The CDR3 length is 13 residues. V lost 5 bases, J lost 7 bases, and 7 bases stayed unmatched. Germline V gene data show CDR1 as MDHEN and CDR2 as SYDVKM. CDR3 DNA sequence: TGTGCCAGCAGTCCTAGGGGGCTTGGTGGCTACACCTTC. Translating it yields CASSPRGLGGYTF.

In this sample, this clone turned up once. V and J are TRBV6-1 and TRBJ1-3, with D tentatively TRBD1 (6 bases). Trimming pared 6 bases from V and 4 bases from J, leaving 13 bases between. In germline, CDR1 is MNHNS, CDR2 SASEGT. CDR3 size: 14 residues. CDR3 bases: TGTGCCAGCAGCAGACAGGATTACGGAAACACCATATATTTT. This sequence encodes CASSRQDYGNTIYF.

This clone was detected only once. CDR3 nucleotide sequence: TGTGCCAGCAGCGTGGGGGGAGCGCCAAGCTCCTACGAGCAGTACTTC. Its translation is CASSVGGAPSSYEQYF. This chain uses TRBV9 with TRBJ2-7, with a weak D call TRBD2 (6 bases). Germline CDR1 reads SGDLS; CDR2 reads YYNGEE. Trimming took 2 bases from V and 0 from J, leaving 15 bases between them. The CDR3 covers 16 residues.

The chain recombines TRBV6-6 with TRBJ2-3, with TRBD2 matching 7 bases. V lost 4 bases, J lost 4 bases, and 5 bases stayed unmatched. This CDR3 comprises 14 residues. Germline CDR1 and CDR2: MNHNY and SVGAGI (reference sequence). CDR3 amino acids: CASSSPRGADTQYF. The CDR3, as DNA: TGTGCCAGCAGTTCCCCCCGGGGGGCAGATACGCAGTATTTT.